What follows describes a single T cell receptor (beta chain). Its antigen is currently unknown. This record belongs to a study of shared clonotypes between healthy human individuals. This was a deep-level run. Clones were read by immunoSEQ multiplex PCR, and TCRdb kept only the in-frame ones, dropping some. In the table there are about 1.1 million clones, about 84% of which are singletons. General observations from the study: Naive CD4 clonotype sharing across a few donors was about 5%.

The CDR3 consists of 14 residues. CDR1 SGHNT and CDR2 YENEEA come from the germline V gene. Trimming cost V 1 base and J 4 bases, with 8 bases left between them. Sequenced material: memory CD4+ T cells from PBMCs. Regarding subset: CD45RA-negative fraction. The rearrangement uses TRBV11-3 and TRBJ2-1; no firm D call. The receptor was isolated from a man aged 18 to 29 in good health. Some clones in this sample may be carry-over from other donors' samples. CDR3 coding DNA: TGTGCCAGCAGCTTAGTTGGGCAGTACAATGAGCAGTTCTTC. It codes for CASSLVGQYNEQFF. Full variable domain (remainder filled in from reference TRBV11-3 and TRBJ2-1): EAGVVQSPRYKIIEKKQPVAFWCNPISGHNTLYWYLQNLGQGPELLIRYENEEAVDDSQLPKDRFSAERLKGVDSTLKIQPAELGDSAVYLCASSLVGQYNEQFFGPGTRLTVL.